The source of this TCR beta chain is a study of blood T cell repertoires in COVID-19. Per the study methods: Reference gene primer amplification gave nucleated cell count estimates. Here immunoSEQ multiplex PCR was the method, and the copy in TCRdb shows in-frame clones only, minus some. That table furnishes V, J and clone size, whereas the DNA furnished D and trimming. The data contain approximately 41,000 clones, about nine tenths of them singletons. Germline CDR1 is SGHNT and CDR2 is YENEEA. The CDR3 runs 16 residues. The germline V and J ends were trimmed by 5 bases and 0 bases, with 14 bases remaining between them.

Input material: peripheral blood. The clonotype comes from a man aged 50-60 years with active COVID-19. The chain uses TRBV11-3 and TRBJ2-1; D uncertain. The CDR3 DNA follows: TGTGCCAGCAGCCGGTATCGAGAGAGCTCCTACAATGAGCAGTTCTTC. Translating it yields CASSRYRESSYNEQFF. The variable domain in full, with the rest retrieved from reference TRBV11-3 and TRBJ2-1, is EAGVVQSPRYKIIEKKQPVAFWCNPISGHNTLYWYLQNLGQGPELLIRYENEEAVDDSQLPKDRFSAERLKGVDSTLKIQPAELGDSAVYLCASSRYRESSYNEQFFGPGTRLTVL.